These 10 T cell receptor beta chains came from one sample sequenced in a study of tumor and adjacent non-tumor tissue in lung cancer. The library came from three nested PCR rounds adapted from ARM-PCR protocols. One entry per CDR3 protein results from TCRdb running MiXCR on the multiplex PCR reads. The table has approximately 130,000 distinct CDR3 sequences, around three fifths seen once. This sample's RNA came from whole unsorted tissue. Sample: lung tumor tissue. The receptor set was obtained from a young man with non-small cell lung cancer.

This clonotype has only a few counts. The rearrangement uses TRBV24-1 and TRBJ2-2, with D perhaps TRBD1 (6 bases). The CDR3 is 18 amino acids. Germline values: CDR1 KGHDR, CDR2 SFDVKD. V lost 3 bases, J lost 5 bases, and 21 bases lay in between. Here the CDR3 DNA reads TGTGCCACCAGTGATCTGGAGACCGGGACAAGGGGAACCGGGGAGCTGTTTTTT. As protein: CATSDLETGTRGTGELFF.

The CDR3 protein is CASSSRQGFSPLHF. The CDR3 nucleotides are TGTGCCAGCAGTTCAAGACAGGGGTTTTCACCCCTCCACTTT. J is TRBJ1-6 and V is TRBV6-2 or TRBV6-3, with 8 bases identical to TRBD1. This CDR3 region has 14 residues. Germline CDR1 reads MNHEY; CDR2 reads SVGEGT. J was trimmed by 9 bases and V by 4 bases; bases with no gene match: 5.

As regards this clonotype: This may be a read error, as it is one base from a much larger clone. The chain has TRBV20-1 and TRBJ2-5; either TRBD1 or TRBD2 may fit D (7 bases each). CDR3 length equals 15 residues. Trimming took off 6 bases at V and 2 bases at J, with 19 bases between the two ends. Germline CDR1 DFQATT, CDR2 SNEGSKA (reference sequence). The CDR3: CSARGKWGGQETQYF. CDR3 nucleotides: TGCAGTGCCAGGGGGAAGTGGGGGGGACAAGAGACCCAGTACTTC.

This clonotype was found many times. The CDR3 coding sequence is TGTGCCAGCAGTTCCCTTTACCCAGGGACAGGAAGGGGGGAGCAGTACTTC. Encoded protein: CASSSLYPGTGRGEQYF. The V gene is TRBV12-3 or TRBV12-4, the J gene TRBJ2-7; 8 bases match TRBD1. There are 17 residues in the CDR3. J gave up 7 bases and V 4 bases, and 18 bases lay outside the gene matches.

About this clonotype: Given the absence of the conserved phenylalanine or tryptophan at the CDR3 end, a read error is likely. The chain has TRBV20-1 and TRBJ2-7; D may be TRBD2 (6 bases). CDR3 length: 14 residues. CDR1 and CDR2 (germline): DFQATT, SNEGSKA (reference sequence). The CDR3 is CSAPAAGTVYEQYL. The CDR3 DNA follows: TGCAGTGCCCCCGCGGCGGGAACGGTCTACGAACAGTACCTC.

To note about this clonotype: One end of the junction is discordant with germline, which a read error may explain. The chain links TRBV28 to TRBJ2-7; 10 bases are shared with TRBD2. The CDR3 spans 13 residues. Germline lookup yields CDR1 MDHEN and CDR2 SYDVKM. In nucleotides, the CDR3 is TGTGCCGCTAAGCGGGAGGGCCCCTACGAGCGGTACTTC. Translating it yields CAAKREGPYERYF. Complete variable domain (other parts from reference TRBV28 and TRBJ2-7): DVKVTQSSRYLVKRTGEKVFLECVQDMDHENMFWYRQDPGLGLRLIYFSYDVKMKEKGDIPEGYSVSREKKERFSLILESASTNQTSMYLCAAKREGPYERYFGPGTRLTVT.

This clonotype is a singleton in its sample. This likely comes from a read error, as the CDR3 has no conserved phenylalanine or tryptophan at its end. The DNA is omitted, as the CDR3 cannot be located on it reliably, and the CDR3 follows TCRdb's listing. The chain employs TRBV29-1 and TRBJ1-3. CDR1 SQVTM and CDR2 ANQGSEA come from the germline V gene. The CDR3 region is 10 residues in length, termini included. CDR3 loop: CSAGSDTICY.

This clonotype has just one count. Given a much more abundant clone one base away, this may be a read error. J is TRBJ2-7 and V is TRBV6-1; D gene unclear. Germline CDR1 is MNHNS and CDR2 is SASEGT. This CDR3 comprises 11 residues. CDR3 region: CASSEAVGSNF. In nucleotides, the CDR3 is TGTGCCAGCAGTGAAGCGGTGGGGTCTAACTTC.

A remark on this clonotype: It is unclear where the CDR3 begins or ends on the DNA, so no DNA is shown, and the CDR3 is as TCRdb lists it. The chain combines TRBV6-5 with TRBJ1-2; the table names TRBD1, a call not compared with the DNA. Germline CDR1 reads MNHEY; CDR2 reads SVGAGI. The CDR3 spans 14 residues, counting both ends. CDR3 sequence: CANGPDNWNYGCTF.

Points on this clonotype: Mismatch with germline at one junction end may stem from a read error. V gene TRBV7-3 combines with J gene TRBJ2-3; D may be TRBD1 (6 bases). Germline CDR1 SGHTA, CDR2 FQGTGA. The CDR3 covers 15 residues. CDR3 residues: CASNLTGRGADTQYF. CDR3 DNA: TGTGCCAGCAACTTAACGGGCAGGGGCGCTGATACGCAGTATTTT.